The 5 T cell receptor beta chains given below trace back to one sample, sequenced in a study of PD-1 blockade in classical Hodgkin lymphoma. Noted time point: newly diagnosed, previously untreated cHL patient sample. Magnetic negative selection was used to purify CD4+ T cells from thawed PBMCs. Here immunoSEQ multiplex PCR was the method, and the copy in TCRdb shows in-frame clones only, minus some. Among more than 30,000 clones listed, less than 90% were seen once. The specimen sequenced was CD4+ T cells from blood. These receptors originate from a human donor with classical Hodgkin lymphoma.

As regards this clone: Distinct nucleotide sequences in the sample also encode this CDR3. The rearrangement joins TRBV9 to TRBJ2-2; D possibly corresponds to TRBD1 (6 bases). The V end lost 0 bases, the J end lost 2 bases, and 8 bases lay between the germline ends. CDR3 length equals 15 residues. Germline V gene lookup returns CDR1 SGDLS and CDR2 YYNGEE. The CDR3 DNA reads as TGTGCCAGCAGCGTAGGGACAGTAAACACCGGGGAGCTGTTTTTT. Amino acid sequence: CASSVGTVNTGELFF.

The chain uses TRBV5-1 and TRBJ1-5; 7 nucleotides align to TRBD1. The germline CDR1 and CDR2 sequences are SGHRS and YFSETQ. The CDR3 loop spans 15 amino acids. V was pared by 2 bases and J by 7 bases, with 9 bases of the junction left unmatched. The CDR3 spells CASSLGQEDGQPQHF. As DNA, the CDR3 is TGCGCCAGCAGCTTAGGACAGGAGGATGGGCAGCCCCAGCATTTT.

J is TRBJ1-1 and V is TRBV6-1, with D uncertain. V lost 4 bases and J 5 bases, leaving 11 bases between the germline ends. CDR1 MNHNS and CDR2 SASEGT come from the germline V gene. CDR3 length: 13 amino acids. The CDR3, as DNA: TGTGCCAGCAGTGTTGTTAAGGGAACTGAAGCTTTCTTT. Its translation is CASSVVKGTEAFF.

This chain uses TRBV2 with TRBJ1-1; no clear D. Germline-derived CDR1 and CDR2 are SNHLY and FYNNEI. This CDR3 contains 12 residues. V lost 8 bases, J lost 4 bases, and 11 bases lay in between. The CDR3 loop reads CASGREGTEAFF. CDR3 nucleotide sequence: TGTGCCAGCGGGAGGGAGGGCACTGAAGCTTTCTTT.

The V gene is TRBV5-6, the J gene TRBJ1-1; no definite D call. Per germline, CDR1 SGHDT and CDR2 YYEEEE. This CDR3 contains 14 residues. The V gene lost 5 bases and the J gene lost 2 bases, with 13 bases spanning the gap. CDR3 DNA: TGTGCCAGCAGTTTTATGGGCGTTAACACTGAAGCTTTCTTT. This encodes CASSFMGVNTEAFF.